Listed below are T cell receptor beta chains from one sample, sequenced in a study of T-cell memory formation after mild COVID-19. TCRdb reprocessed the 5' RACE reads with MiXCR, giving one entry per CDR3 protein. The sample yields almost 250,000 distinct CDR3 sequences, approximately 15% seen once. What was sequenced was PBMCs or a T cell subset sorted from them (not recorded which). These receptors originate from an adult woman who had mild COVID-19 (a few samples of this study predate the infection). Cell type and time point are not known. CDR3s include the opening cysteine and the closing phenylalanine or tryptophan. D genes are given only for firm matches. The listing skips clone size in some rows; elsewhere it reads once, few, many or a size class.

J | size | V | D | CDR3 | DNA
TRBJ1-3 | . | TRBV11-2 | . | CASSLQTEVYF | TGTGCCAGCAGCCTCCAGACGGAGGTTTATTTT
TRBJ2-7 | few | TRBV18 | . | CASSPKAGMAEQYF | TGTGCCAGCTCACCTAAGGCGGGTATGGCCGAGCAGTACTTC
TRBJ2-7 | . | TRBV6-2/TRBV6-3 | . | CASSYSGPYEQYF | TGTGCCAGCAGTTATTCGGGGCCCTACGAGCAGTACTTC
TRBJ1-2 | few | TRBV12-3/TRBV12-4 | . | CASSLDLWNYGYTF | TGTGCCAGCAGTTTGGACCTCTGGAACTATGGCTACACCTTC
TRBJ2-5 | few | TRBV20-1 | . | CSARGDTNAQETQYF | TGCAGTGCTAGAGGTGACACCAACGCACAAGAGACCCAGTACTTC
TRBJ1-2 | few | TRBV6-2/TRBV6-3 | TRBD1 | CASSQGRQGLLVDYGYTF | TGTGCCAGCAGCCAAGGGAGACAGGGCCTCCTGGTTGACTATGGCTACACCTTC
TRBJ2-1 | few | TRBV4-3 | TRBD1 | CASSQSPGQTYNEQFF | TGCGCCAGCAGCCAGTCTCCGGGACAGACATACAATGAGCAGTTCTTC
TRBJ2-1 | few | TRBV20-1 | TRBD2 | CSAPIAGGHEQFF | TGCAGTGCCCCGATAGCGGGAGGGCATGAGCAGTTCTTC
TRBJ2-7 | few | TRBV9 | TRBD1 | CASSVGPGGTGGNEQYF | TGTGCCAGCAGCGTAGGGCCGGGTGGGACAGGGGGTAACGAGCAGTACTTC
TRBJ2-7 | . | TRBV30 | . | CAWSVRGVSEQYF | TGTGCCTGGAGTGTACGTGGGGTATCCGAGCAGTACTTC
TRBJ1-2 | few | TRBV20-1 | . | CSPRQPTNYGYTF | TGCAGTCCACGACAGCCCACTAACTATGGCTACACCTTC
TRBJ2-1 | . | TRBV12-3/TRBV12-4 | . | CASSPRTTYYEQFF | TGTGCCAGCAGTCCCAGAACTACGTATTATGAGCAGTTCTTC
TRBJ2-1 | few | TRBV5-1 | . | CASTRTRGTYNEQFF | TGCGCCAGCACCAGAACGAGGGGCACCTACAATGAGCAGTTCTTC
TRBJ2-7 | . | TRBV15 | TRBD2 | CATSRGLAGAYEQYF | TGTGCCACCAGCAGAGGACTAGCGGGAGCCTACGAGCAGTACTTC
TRBJ2-1 | few | TRBV5-1 | . | CASSPPSDYNEQFF | TGCGCCAGCAGCCCCCCGTCTGATTACAATGAGCAGTTCTTC
TRBJ1-2 | few | TRBV6-5 | TRBD1 | CASSPRTGLAYGYTF | TGTGCCAGCAGCCCCCGGACAGGGCTGGCCTATGGCTACACCTTC
TRBJ1-2 | few | TRBV4-1 | TRBD1 | CASRGTGVNYGYTF | TGCGCCAGCAGAGGGACAGGGGTTAACTATGGCTACACCTTC
TRBJ2-2 | few | TRBV5-4 | TRBD1 | CASSVPGQETGELFF | TGTGCCAGCAGCGTGCCGGGACAGGAGACCGGGGAGCTGTTTTTT
TRBJ2-7 | . | TRBV9 | . | CASSLEDRGGEQYF | TGTGCCAGCAGCCTAGAAGACCGCGGCGGGGAGCAGTACTTC
TRBJ2-5 | few | TRBV11-3 | . | CASSQGVPIQAGTQYF | TGTGCCAGCAGTCAAGGAGTCCCAATCCAGGCAGGGACCCAGTACTTC
TRBJ1-3 | few | TRBV7-8 | TRBD1 | CASSLTGQGPGNTIYF | TGTGCCAGCAGCTTGACGGGACAGGGCCCTGGAAACACCATATATTTT
TRBJ2-3 | . | TRBV5-5 | . | CASSFERERDTQYF | TGTGCCAGCAGCTTCGAGAGGGAGAGGGATACGCAGTATTTT
TRBJ2-1 | few | TRBV24-1 | . | CATSDFQSSYNEQFF | TGTGCCACCAGTGATTTTCAGAGCTCCTACAATGAGCAGTTCTTC
TRBJ2-1 | few | TRBV5-4 | TRBD1 | CASSRDRGADEQFF | TGTGCCAGCAGCCGGGACAGGGGAGCCGATGAGCAGTTCTTC
TRBJ2-1 | . | TRBV20-1 | TRBD2 | CSARDRKRGSYNEQFF | TGCAGTGCTAGAGATCGGAAGCGGGGCTCCTACAATGAGCAGTTCTTC
TRBJ1-1 | . | TRBV18 | . | CASSPSGSPNTEAFF | TGTGCCAGCTCACCATCCGGTTCTCCGAACACTGAAGCTTTCTTT
TRBJ2-7 | . | TRBV7-9 | . | CASSLGVGVTTYEQYF | TGTGCCAGCAGCTTAGGAGTGGGAGTTACGACCTACGAGCAGTACTTC
TRBJ1-2 | . | TRBV6-5 | . | CASSRQVNYGYTF | TGTGCCAGCAGTCGACAGGTTAACTATGGCTACACCTTC
TRBJ2-5 | . | TRBV20-1 | TRBD2 | CSADTGTSGETQYF | TGCAGTGCCGACACCGGGACTAGCGGGGAGACCCAGTACTTC
TRBJ2-3 | . | TRBV12-3/TRBV12-4 | TRBD1 | CASRPTGVADTQYF | TGTGCCAGCAGGCCGACAGGGGTAGCAGATACGCAGTATTTT
TRBJ2-6 | few | TRBV7-2 | TRBD2 | CAIRGREARGANVLTF | TGTGCCATCCGGGGGCGGGAGGCTCGTGGGGCCAACGTCCTGACTTTC
TRBJ2-2 | . | TRBV5-1 | . | CASSGSGSTGELFF | TGCGCCAGCAGCGGTTCAGGGAGCACCGGGGAGCTGTTTTTT
TRBJ1-5 | . | TRBV4-1 | . | CASSQDRAGLSAQHF | TGCGCCAGCAGCCAAGATCGGGCAGGGTTGTCAGCCCAGCATTTT
TRBJ2-3 | few | TRBV5-1 | . | CASSSDRRPTDTQYF | TGCGCCAGCAGCTCCGACAGGAGGCCCACAGATACGCAGTATTTT
TRBJ2-7 | . | TRBV4-2 | . | CASSRGIYEQYF | TGTGCCAGCAGCCGGGGCATTTACGAGCAGTACTTC
TRBJ1-6 | few | TRBV20-1 | . | CSARDSYTISYNSPLHF | TGCAGTGCTAGAGACAGCTACACCATCTCCTATAATTCACCCCTCCACTTT
TRBJ1-4 | few | TRBV18 | TRBD1 | CASSPDRAANEKLFF | TGTGCCAGCTCACCCGACAGGGCAGCTAATGAAAAACTGTTTTTT
TRBJ1-1 | . | TRBV7-9 | . | CASSSGFQGNTEAFF | TGTGCCAGCAGCTCCGGGTTTCAGGGGAACACTGAAGCTTTCTTT
TRBJ1-1 | . | TRBV11-3 | . | CASSLGPQTGTEAFF | TGTGCCAGCAGCTTAGGCCCCCAGACTGGCACTGAAGCTTTCTTT
TRBJ2-7 | few | TRBV7-2 | . | CASSYTRVTEQYF | TGTGCCAGCAGCTACACCAGGGTGACCGAGCAGTACTTC
TRBJ2-5 | few | TRBV7-7 | . | CASSKQGQETQYF | TGTGCTAGCTCAAAACAGGGCCAAGAGACCCAGTACTTC
TRBJ2-7 | . | TRBV27 | TRBD2 | CASSSIAGVSHEQYF | TGTGCCAGCAGTTCCATAGCGGGAGTCTCCCACGAGCAGTACTTC
TRBJ1-1 | . | TRBV12-3/TRBV12-4 | . | CASSPTIQVGAFF | TGTGCCAGCAGTCCTACCATACAGGTGGGGGCTTTCTTT
TRBJ1-1 | . | TRBV4-1 | . | CASSFRRGGQDTEAFF | TGCGCCAGCAGCTTTCGACGTGGGGGTCAGGACACTGAAGCTTTCTTT
TRBJ1-1 | few | TRBV5-4 | . | CASSLPLRGNTEAFF | TGTGCCAGCAGCCTTCCTTTACGGGGAAACACTGAAGCTTTCTTT
TRBJ1-5 | . | TRBV29-1 | TRBD1 | CSTRNRGRGNQPQHF | TGCAGCACACGCAACAGGGGTCGTGGCAATCAGCCCCAGCATTTT
TRBJ1-4 | few | TRBV19 | . | CASSSGPWDEKLFF | TGTGCCAGTAGCTCCGGGCCCTGGGATGAAAAACTGTTTTTT
TRBJ2-1 | few | TRBV14 | . | CASSQLPNEQFF | TGTGCCAGCAGCCAGCTTCCTAATGAGCAGTTCTTC
TRBJ2-1 | . | TRBV3-1 | TRBD2 | CASSQNPGTSSHEQFF | TGTGCCAGCAGCCAAAACCCCGGGACTAGCAGCCATGAGCAGTTCTTC
TRBJ1-1 | . | TRBV7-2 | . | CASSGEWYTEAFF | TGTGCCAGCAGCGGAGAATGGTACACTGAAGCTTTCTTT
TRBJ2-2 | . | TRBV5-1 | . | CASSLREVLNTGELFF | TGCGCCAGCAGCTTGCGTGAGGTTCTCAACACCGGGGAGCTGTTTTTT
TRBJ2-7 | . | TRBV19 | . | CASSIAGTESYEQYF | TGTGCCAGTAGTATAGCCGGGACGGAATCCTACGAGCAGTACTTC
TRBJ1-2 | . | TRBV18 | . | CASSPDPGGVTYGYTF | TGTGCCAGCTCACCCGACCCTGGAGGGGTGACCTATGGCTACACCTTC
TRBJ1-5 | few | TRBV24-1 | . | CATSDHRRNQPQHF | TGTGCCACCAGTGATCACAGGCGTAATCAGCCCCAGCATTTT